Listed here are 21 T cell receptor beta chains from one sample, sequenced in a study of T cell responses to AZD1222 COVID-19 vaccine. Only in-frame clones appear in the TCRdb table, and some are missing; sequencing was by immunoSEQ multiplex PCR. Of roughly 250,000 clones in the sample, 93% are singletons; the top ten hold around 0.5%. The sequencing here drew on peripheral blood, taken on day 0 of AZD1222 vaccination. The receptors stem from an adult in good health.

CDR3 residues: CASVQTGAPRAAFF. CDR3 in DNA: TGTGCCAGCGTTCAAACCGGGGCCCCCCGGGCCGCTTTCTTT. The J gene is TRBJ1-1, the V gene TRBV2, with D possibly matching TRBD1 (5 bases). The germline gives CDR1 SNHLY, CDR2 FYNNEI. CDR3 length: 14 amino acids. V lost 8 bases, J lost 11 bases, and 24 bases lay in between. The variable domain in full, completed from reference TRBV2 and TRBJ1-1, reads EPEVTQTPSHQVTQMGQEVILRCVPISNHLYFYWYRQILGQKVEFLVSFYNNEISEKSEIFDDQFSVERPDGSNFTLKIRSTKLEDSAMYFCASVQTGAPRAAFFGQGTRLTVV.

This clone is a singleton in its sample. This chain links TRBV28 with TRBJ2-7, with TRBD2 matching over 11 bases. This CDR3 is 15 amino acids long. The V gene end was trimmed by 3 bases and the J gene end by 3 bases; junction bases not matched to a gene: 4. Germline CDR1 reads MDHEN; CDR2 reads SYDVKM. CDR3 residues: CASSFTSGSFYEQYF. The CDR3, as DNA: TGTGCCAGCAGTTTTACTAGCGGGAGTTTCTACGAGCAGTACTTC.

CDR3 sequence: CASGEVDTRGLRRNQPQHF. The CDR3 nucleotides read TGCGCCAGCGGGGAGGTGGACACCCGGGGCCTAAGAAGAAATCAGCCCCAGCATTTT. V is TRBV10-2 and J is TRBJ1-5; D might be TRBD1 (5 bases). Germline lookup yields CDR1 WSHSY and CDR2 SAAADI. The V and J ends lost 8 bases and 4 bases respectively, with 30 bases between them. The CDR3 sequence is 19 residues long.

CDR3 DNA sequence: TGTGCCAGCTCACCACCGATGCAGGGGAGGGGCTACACCTTC. It translates to CASSPPMQGRGYTF. The rearrangement joins TRBV18 to TRBJ1-2, with D maybe TRBD1 (6 bases). Trimming left V 0 bases short and J 8 bases short, with 13 bases between. CDR1 and CDR2 from the germline V gene are KGHSH and LQKENI. The CDR3 sequence is 14 residues long.

This clone occurred a few times. The rearrangement joins TRBV10-3 to TRBJ2-7; perhaps TRBD1 as D (6 bases). This CDR3 spans 11 amino acids. The V end lost 10 bases, the J end lost 6 bases, and 13 bases lay between the germline ends. The germline gives CDR1 ENHRY, CDR2 SYGVKD. DNA for the CDR3: TGTGCCACTGGGGGCGGCTCCGAGCAGTACTTC. It specifies CATGGGSEQYF.

The chain has TRBV2 and TRBJ2-1; D not certain. Germline V lookup: CDR1 SNHLY, CDR2 FYNNEI. The CDR3 runs to 13 residues. The ends were cut back, 7 bases at V and 0 bases at J, with 7 bases in the middle. CDR3 DNA sequence: TGTGCCAGCAATGCTGGCTCCTACAATGAGCAGTTCTTC. It translates to CASNAGSYNEQFF.

The rearrangement joins TRBV11-2 to TRBJ1-2; 10 bases are a match to TRBD1. The CDR3 is made up of 16 amino acids. Unmatched junction bases numbered 8, after V lost 1 base and J lost 6 bases. Germline assignment: CDR1 SGHAT and CDR2 FQNNGV. The CDR3 here is CASSLGPGTGDNGYTF. Here the CDR3 DNA reads TGTGCCAGCAGCTTAGGACCGGGGACAGGGGATAATGGCTACACCTTC.

V and J are TRBV6-5 and TRBJ2-7; 7 nucleotides agree with TRBD2. CDR1 is MNHEY, CDR2 SVGAGI, per germline. The CDR3 has 15 residues. V lost 0 bases to trimming and J lost 4 bases; unmatched junction nucleotides: 6. The CDR3 DNA reads TGTGCCAGCAGTTACTCGCTAGCGGAGATTTACGAGCAGTACTTC. It codes for CASSYSLAEIYEQYF.

This rearrangement joins TRBV7-6 to TRBJ2-7, with TRBD1 identical over 10 bases. This CDR3 contains 15 residues. Germline assignment: CDR1 SGHVS and CDR2 FNYEAQ. V was clipped by 5 bases and J by 4 bases; unmatched bases: 8. The CDR3 sequence: CASSPLGQGTYEQYF. CDR3 in DNA: TGTGCCAGCAGCCCTTTGGGACAGGGGACTTACGAGCAGTACTTC.

J is TRBJ1-6 and V is TRBV6-6; D is uncertain. The CDR3 runs to 12 residues. The germline CDR1 and CDR2 sequences are MNHNY and SVGAGI (reference sequence). Trimming shortened V by 7 bases and J by 4 bases, and 5 bases separated the two germline ends. In nucleotides, the CDR3 is TGTGCCAGCAAGGGTTATAATTCACCCCTCCACTTT. It specifies CASKGYNSPLHF.

This chain links TRBV5-5 with TRBJ2-2; maybe TRBD2 (5 bases). Germline V gene sequence: CDR1 SGHKS, CDR2 YYEKEE (reference sequence). This CDR3 is 14 amino acids long. V was cut by 5 bases and J by 4 bases, with 12 bases left in between. The CDR3 is CASRTHSGTGELFF. CDR3 sequence (DNA): TGTGCCAGCAGGACCCACAGCGGCACCGGGGAGCTGTTTTTT.

The chain carries TRBV29-1 and TRBJ2-5, with D unclear. Germline V lookup: CDR1 SQVTM, CDR2 ANQGSEA. V was shortened by 3 bases and J by 1 base, with 9 bases between the two germline ends. The CDR3 spans 13 residues. The CDR3 nucleotides are TGCAGCGTTGAGGGTTCGATCCAAGAGACCCAGTACTTC. This codes for CSVEGSIQETQYF.

The chain uses TRBV9 and TRBJ2-5; 16 nucleotides align to TRBD2. The CDR3 has 21 amino acids. With 0 bases clipped from V and 1 base from J, the junction kept 12 bases outside the gene matches. CDR1 is SGDLS and CDR2 is YYNGEE in the germline V gene. This chain's CDR3 is CASSVDPIPGLAGGPQETQYF. The CDR3 DNA is TGTGCCAGCAGCGTAGACCCTATTCCGGGACTAGCGGGAGGGCCCCAAGAGACCCAGTACTTC.

This rearrangement joins TRBV7-8 to TRBJ2-7; TRBD2 agrees at 12 bases. In germline, CDR1 is SGHVS, CDR2 FQNEAQ. Losses at the gene ends were 3 bases for V and 6 bases for J; bases not matched to a gene: 9. The CDR3 runs to 16 residues. The CDR3 sequence: CASSFPLRLAGVEQYF. CDR3 sequence (DNA): TGTGCCAGCAGCTTTCCCCTCCGACTAGCGGGAGTCGAGCAGTACTTC.

The V gene is TRBV18, the J gene TRBJ1-2, with D possibly being TRBD1 (5 bases). Germline V gene data show CDR1 as KGHSH and CDR2 as LQKENI. CDR3 length: 17 amino acids. Trimming shortened V by 3 bases and J by 4 bases, and 21 bases separated the two germline ends. CDR3 bases: TGTGCCAGCTCACCCAGGACCCCGGCCAGTGGGGCCTATGGCTACACCTTC. Amino acid sequence: CASSPRTPASGAYGYTF.

The gene calls are TRBV13 and TRBJ2-1; tentative D call: TRBD2 (6 bases). The germline V and J ends were trimmed by 3 bases and 6 bases, with 9 bases remaining between them. Germline V gene sequence: CDR1 PRHDT, CDR2 FYEKMQ (reference sequence). The CDR3 totals 13 residues. The CDR3 DNA reads TGTGCCAGCAGCTTGGGTAGCGGCAATGAGCAGTTCTTC. Translating gives CASSLGSGNEQFF. Looking up the rest from reference TRBV13 and TRBJ2-1 gives the full variable domain: AAGVIQSPRHLIKEKRETATLKCYPIPRHDTVYWYQQGPGQDPQFLISFYEKMQSDKGSIPDRFSAQQFSDYHSELNMSSLELGDSALYFCASSLGSGNEQFFGPGTRLTVL.

The chain has TRBV7-2 and TRBJ2-2; 9 bases line up with TRBD2. This CDR3 has 16 residues. Germline-derived CDR1 and CDR2 are SGHTA and FQGNSA. Trimming took 3 bases from V and 4 from J; bases not matched to a gene: 6. The CDR3 is CASSFQSGGPTGELFF. The CDR3 nucleotides read TGTGCCAGCAGCTTCCAAAGCGGGGGGCCCACCGGGGAGCTGTTTTTT. The full variable domain, rest sourced from reference TRBV7-2 and TRBJ2-2, is GAGVSQSPSNKVTEKGKDVELRCDPISGHTALYWYRQSLGQGLEFLIYFQGNSAPDKSGLPSDRFSAERTGGSVSTLTIQRTQQEDSAVYLCASSFQSGGPTGELFFGEGSRLTVL.

The rearrangement links TRBV4-1 to TRBJ1-6; 8 bases fit TRBD1. V shed 2 bases and J 6 bases; nucleotides not matched to a gene: 3. Germline V CDR1 and CDR2: MGHRA, YSYEKL. The CDR3 sequence is 15 residues long. CDR3: CASSQPDRGNSPLHF. Here the CDR3 DNA reads TGCGCCAGCAGCCAACCCGACAGGGGTAATTCACCCCTCCACTTT.

This chain connects TRBV9 to TRBJ1-3; D remains ambiguous. V dropped 3 bases and J dropped 8 bases, with 9 bases sitting between them. The CDR3 loop spans 12 amino acids. Germline loops: CDR1 SGDLS, CDR2 YYNGEE. The CDR3 loop is CASSAYRDTIYF. CDR3 bases: TGTGCCAGCAGCGCTTACAGAGACACCATATATTTT.

With respect to this clone: One end of the junction is discordant with germline, which a read error may explain. The chain has TRBV6-2 or TRBV6-3 and TRBJ2-4, with TRBD2 matching 7 bases. The CDR3 consists of 14 residues. Germline V gene sequence: CDR1 MNHEY, CDR2 SVGEGT. CDR3 sequence (DNA): TGTGCCAGCAGTCCCCGACTAGCCGAAAACATTCAGTACTTC. Translating it yields CASSPRLAENIQYF.

The chain combines TRBV6-4 with TRBJ2-3; 7 positions agree with TRBD2. The ends lost 6 bases at V and 2 bases at J; junction bases unmatched: 5. The CDR3 consists of 14 residues. Germline assignment: CDR1 MRHNA and CDR2 SNTAGT. The CDR3 sequence: CASSKAGFTDTQYF. The CDR3 DNA is TGTGCCAGCAGCAAAGCGGGGTTCACAGATACGCAGTATTTT.